This TCR beta chain stems from a study of control samples from healthy donors and cancer patients. Only in-frame clones appear in the TCRdb table, and some are missing; sequencing was by immunoSEQ multiplex PCR. There are over 80,000 clones in the sample; 85% occur only once, and approximately 20% lies in the top ten. The V gene's germline CDR1 is WSHSY and CDR2 SAAADI. The CDR3 contains 12 residues. The V and J ends lost 5 bases and 1 base respectively, with 5 bases between them. Sequenced: blood. This chain uses TRBV10-2 with TRBJ1-1; D not certain. The sequence was obtained from a man in his thirties or forties in good health. The CDR3 spells CASSHRNTEAFF. CDR3 DNA: TGCGCCAGCAGTCACAGGAACACTGAAGCTTTCTTT.